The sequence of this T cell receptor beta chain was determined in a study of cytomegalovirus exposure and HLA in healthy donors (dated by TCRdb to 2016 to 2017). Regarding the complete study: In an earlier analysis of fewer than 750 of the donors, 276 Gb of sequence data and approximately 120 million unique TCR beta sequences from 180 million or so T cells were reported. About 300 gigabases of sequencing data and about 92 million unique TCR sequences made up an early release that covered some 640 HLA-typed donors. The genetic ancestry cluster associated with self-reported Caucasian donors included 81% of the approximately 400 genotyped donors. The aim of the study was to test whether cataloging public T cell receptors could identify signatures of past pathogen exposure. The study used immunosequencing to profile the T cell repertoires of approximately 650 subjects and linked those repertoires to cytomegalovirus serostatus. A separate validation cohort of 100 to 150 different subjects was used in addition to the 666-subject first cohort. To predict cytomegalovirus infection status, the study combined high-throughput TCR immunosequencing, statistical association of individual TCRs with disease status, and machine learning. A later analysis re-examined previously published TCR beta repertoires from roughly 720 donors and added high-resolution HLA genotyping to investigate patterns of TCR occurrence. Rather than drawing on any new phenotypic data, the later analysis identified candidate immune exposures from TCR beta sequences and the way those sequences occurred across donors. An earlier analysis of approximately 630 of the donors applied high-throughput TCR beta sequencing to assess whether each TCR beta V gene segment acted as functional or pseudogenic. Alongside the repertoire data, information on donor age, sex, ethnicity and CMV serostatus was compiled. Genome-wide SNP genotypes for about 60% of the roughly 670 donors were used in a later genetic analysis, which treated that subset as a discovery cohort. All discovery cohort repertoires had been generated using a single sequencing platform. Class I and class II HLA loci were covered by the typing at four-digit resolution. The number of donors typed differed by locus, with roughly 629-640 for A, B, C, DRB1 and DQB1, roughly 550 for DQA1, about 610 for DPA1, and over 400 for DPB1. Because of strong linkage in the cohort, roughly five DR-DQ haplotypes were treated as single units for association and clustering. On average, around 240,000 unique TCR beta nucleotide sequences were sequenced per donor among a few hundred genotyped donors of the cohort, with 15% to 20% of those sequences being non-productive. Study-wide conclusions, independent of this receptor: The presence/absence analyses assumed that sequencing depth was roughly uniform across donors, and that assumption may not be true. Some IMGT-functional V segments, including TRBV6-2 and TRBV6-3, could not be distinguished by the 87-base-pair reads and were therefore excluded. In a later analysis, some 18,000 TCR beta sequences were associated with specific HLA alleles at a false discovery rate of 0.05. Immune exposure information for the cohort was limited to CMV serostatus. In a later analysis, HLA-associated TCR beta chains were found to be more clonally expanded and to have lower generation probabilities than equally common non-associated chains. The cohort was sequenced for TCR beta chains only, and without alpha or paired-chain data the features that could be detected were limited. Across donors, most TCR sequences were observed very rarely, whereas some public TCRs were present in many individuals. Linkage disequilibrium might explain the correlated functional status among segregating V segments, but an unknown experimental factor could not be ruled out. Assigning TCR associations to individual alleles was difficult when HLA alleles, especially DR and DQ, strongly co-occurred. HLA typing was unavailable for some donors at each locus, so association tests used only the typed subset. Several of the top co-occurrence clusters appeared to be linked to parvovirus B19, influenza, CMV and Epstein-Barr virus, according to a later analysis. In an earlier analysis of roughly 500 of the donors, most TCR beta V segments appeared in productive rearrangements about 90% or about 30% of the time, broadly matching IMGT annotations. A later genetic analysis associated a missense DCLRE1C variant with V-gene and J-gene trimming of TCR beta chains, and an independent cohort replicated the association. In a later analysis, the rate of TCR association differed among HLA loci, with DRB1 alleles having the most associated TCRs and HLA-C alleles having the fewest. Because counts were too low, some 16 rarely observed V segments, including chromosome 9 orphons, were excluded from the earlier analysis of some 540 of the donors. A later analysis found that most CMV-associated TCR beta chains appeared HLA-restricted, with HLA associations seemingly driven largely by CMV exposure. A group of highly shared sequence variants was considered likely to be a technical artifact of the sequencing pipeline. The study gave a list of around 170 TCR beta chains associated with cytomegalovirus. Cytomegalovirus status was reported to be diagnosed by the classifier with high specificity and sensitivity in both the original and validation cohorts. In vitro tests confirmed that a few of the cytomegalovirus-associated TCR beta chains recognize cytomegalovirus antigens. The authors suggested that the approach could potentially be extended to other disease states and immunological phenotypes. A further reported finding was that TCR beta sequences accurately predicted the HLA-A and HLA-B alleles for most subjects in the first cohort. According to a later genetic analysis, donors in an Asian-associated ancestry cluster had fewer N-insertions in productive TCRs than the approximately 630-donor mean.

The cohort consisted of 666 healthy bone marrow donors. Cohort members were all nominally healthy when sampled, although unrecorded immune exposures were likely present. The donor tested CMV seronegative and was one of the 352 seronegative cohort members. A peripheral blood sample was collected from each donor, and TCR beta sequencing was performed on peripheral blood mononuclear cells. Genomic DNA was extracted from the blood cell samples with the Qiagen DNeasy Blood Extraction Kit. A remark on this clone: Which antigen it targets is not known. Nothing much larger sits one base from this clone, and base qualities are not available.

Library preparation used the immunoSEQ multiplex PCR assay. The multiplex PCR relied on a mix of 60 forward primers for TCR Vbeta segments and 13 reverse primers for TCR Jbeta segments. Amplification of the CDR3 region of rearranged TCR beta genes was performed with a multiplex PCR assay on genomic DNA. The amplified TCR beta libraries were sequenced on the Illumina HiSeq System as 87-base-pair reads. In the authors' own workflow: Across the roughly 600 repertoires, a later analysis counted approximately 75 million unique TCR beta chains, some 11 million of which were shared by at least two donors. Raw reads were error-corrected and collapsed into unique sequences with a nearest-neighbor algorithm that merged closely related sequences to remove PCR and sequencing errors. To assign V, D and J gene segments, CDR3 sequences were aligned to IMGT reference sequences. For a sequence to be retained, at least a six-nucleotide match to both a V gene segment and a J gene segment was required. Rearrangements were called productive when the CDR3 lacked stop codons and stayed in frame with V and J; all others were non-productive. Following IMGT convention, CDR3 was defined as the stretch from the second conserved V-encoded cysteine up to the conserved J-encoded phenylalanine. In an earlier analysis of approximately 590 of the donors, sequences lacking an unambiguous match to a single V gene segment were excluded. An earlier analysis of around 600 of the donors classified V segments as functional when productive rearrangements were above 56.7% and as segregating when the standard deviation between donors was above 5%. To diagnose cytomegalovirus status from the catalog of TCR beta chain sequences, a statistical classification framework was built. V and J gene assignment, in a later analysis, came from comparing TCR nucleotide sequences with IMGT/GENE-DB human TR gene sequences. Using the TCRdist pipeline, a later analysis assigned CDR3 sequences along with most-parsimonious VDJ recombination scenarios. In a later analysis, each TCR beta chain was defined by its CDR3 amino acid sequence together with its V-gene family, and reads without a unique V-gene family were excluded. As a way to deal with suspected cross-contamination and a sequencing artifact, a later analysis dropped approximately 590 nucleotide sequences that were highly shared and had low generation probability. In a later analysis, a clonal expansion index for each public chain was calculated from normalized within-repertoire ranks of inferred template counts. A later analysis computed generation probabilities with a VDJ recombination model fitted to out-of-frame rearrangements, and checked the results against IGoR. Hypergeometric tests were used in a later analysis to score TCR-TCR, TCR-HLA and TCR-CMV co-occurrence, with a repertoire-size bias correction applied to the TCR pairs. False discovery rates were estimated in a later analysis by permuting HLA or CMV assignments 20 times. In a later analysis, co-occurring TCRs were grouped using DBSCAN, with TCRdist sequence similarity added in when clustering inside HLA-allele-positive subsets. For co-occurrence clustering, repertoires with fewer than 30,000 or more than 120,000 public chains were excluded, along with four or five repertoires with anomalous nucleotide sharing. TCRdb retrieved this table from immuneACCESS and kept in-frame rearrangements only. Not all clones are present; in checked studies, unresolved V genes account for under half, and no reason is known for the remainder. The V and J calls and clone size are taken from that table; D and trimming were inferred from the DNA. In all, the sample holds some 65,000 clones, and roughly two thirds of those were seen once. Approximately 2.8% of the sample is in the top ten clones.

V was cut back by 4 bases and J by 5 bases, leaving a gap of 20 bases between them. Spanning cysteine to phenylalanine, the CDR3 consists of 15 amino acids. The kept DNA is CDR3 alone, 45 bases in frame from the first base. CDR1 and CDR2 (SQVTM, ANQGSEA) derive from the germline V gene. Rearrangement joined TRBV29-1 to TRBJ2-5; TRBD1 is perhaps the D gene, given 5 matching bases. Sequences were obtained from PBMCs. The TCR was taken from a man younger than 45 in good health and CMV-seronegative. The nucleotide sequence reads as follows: TGCAGCGTTGGTCAGGGAAATCACGCTGGGGAGACCCAGTACTTC. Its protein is CSVGQGNHAGETQYF.